The present T cell receptor beta chain was sequenced within a study of shared clonotypes between healthy human individuals. Study-level results: A generally larger estimated richness was seen in naive subsets than in memory subsets. Four donors held about 5% of naive CD4 clonotypes in common. Against clonotypes common to all four donors, non-shared ones had lower generation probabilities.

Germline assignment: CDR1 SGDLS and CDR2 YYNGEE. The CDR3 runs to 15 residues. The V end lost 4 bases, the J end lost 5 bases, and 18 bases lay between the germline ends. As concerns this clone: Its antigen is as yet unknown.

Clones were sequenced by immunoSEQ multiplex PCR, and TCRdb holds only the in-frame ones, with some missing. The sample has some 1.5 million clones, around 98% seen once; the top ten hold 0.4% to 0.55%. Sequenced sample: naive CD4+ T cells sorted from blood. As for subset: CD45RA+ positively selected. This chain links TRBV9 with TRBJ1-2; TRBD1 might be the D (6 bases). The receptor was isolated from a man younger than 45 in good health. The DNA for the CDR3 is TGTGCCAGCAGCCCGGGGGCCCTCTTAAGGTATGGCTACACCTTC. It codes for CASSPGALLRYGYTF.